Listed below are T cell receptor beta chains from one sample, sequenced in a study of blood T cell repertoires in COVID-19. Sequencing was performed with immunoSEQ multiplex PCR; in TCRdb, only in-frame clones are kept and a portion is missing. The sample has under 350,000 clones; around nine tenths are singletons. The sequencing sample was made of peripheral blood. The source is a man aged 65 to 79 with acute or convalescent COVID-19. CDR3s include the opening cysteine and the closing phenylalanine or tryptophan. Each record gives: V gene, CDR3 protein.

v_gene: TRBV7-9
CDR3aa: CASSLAASGGREQYF

v_gene: TRBV12-3/TRBV12-4
CDR3aa: CASSFRGYYGYTF

v_gene: TRBV4-1
CDR3aa: CASSRQDYNQPQHF

v_gene: TRBV5-4
CDR3aa: CASSLDLAGVSDTQYF

v_gene: TRBV30
CDR3aa: CAWSTPGTGKSPLHF

v_gene: TRBV7-8
CDR3aa: CASSLTGWGEQFF

v_gene: TRBV5-4
CDR3aa: CASSQSDRKETQYF

v_gene: TRBV6-5
CDR3aa: CASSRGATEAFF

v_gene: TRBV15
CDR3aa: CATSLRGTDTQYF

v_gene: TRBV7-3
CDR3aa: CASSAQGEAEAFF

v_gene: TRBV6-5
CDR3aa: CASSYSGQGAYTQYF

v_gene: TRBV28
CDR3aa: CASSPQTRPPHTQYF

v_gene: TRBV7-8
CDR3aa: CASSLSAAGGNYNEQFF

v_gene: TRBV18
CDR3aa: CASSPPSGKLNEKLFF

v_gene: TRBV5-6
CDR3aa: CASSSPRGTGNEKLFF

v_gene: TRBV19
CDR3aa: CASSGGRFVSRTGSWGNSPLHF

v_gene: TRBV7-8
CDR3aa: CASSLGALEWQFF